This TCR beta chain comes out of a study of T cells in Graves' hyperthyroidism and ophthalmopathy. This clonotype appeared many times. The V gene's germline CDR1 is LGHDT and CDR2 YNNKEL (reference sequence). V lost 3 bases and J lost 10; bases outside the gene matches: 8. This CDR3 region has 14 residues. The CDR3 regions of TCR beta were amplified from RNA transcripts. First-round RT-PCR targeting the TCR CDR3 was performed with the HTBI primer set. TCRdb independently ran MiXCR on the multiplex PCR reads; one entry per CDR3 protein. The top ten hold roughly 21% of the sample, which has a few hundred thousand distinct CDR3 sequences, roughly 15% seen once.

This chain connects TRBV3-1 to TRBJ2-1; 8 bases line up with TRBD1. The receptor comes from a woman aged 25 to 39 with Graves' ophthalmopathy. The sample comprised blood. The CDR3: CASSHLGQGSEQFF. For the CDR3, the DNA is TGTGCCAGCAGCCACCTCGGACAGGGCAGCGAGCAGTTCTTC.